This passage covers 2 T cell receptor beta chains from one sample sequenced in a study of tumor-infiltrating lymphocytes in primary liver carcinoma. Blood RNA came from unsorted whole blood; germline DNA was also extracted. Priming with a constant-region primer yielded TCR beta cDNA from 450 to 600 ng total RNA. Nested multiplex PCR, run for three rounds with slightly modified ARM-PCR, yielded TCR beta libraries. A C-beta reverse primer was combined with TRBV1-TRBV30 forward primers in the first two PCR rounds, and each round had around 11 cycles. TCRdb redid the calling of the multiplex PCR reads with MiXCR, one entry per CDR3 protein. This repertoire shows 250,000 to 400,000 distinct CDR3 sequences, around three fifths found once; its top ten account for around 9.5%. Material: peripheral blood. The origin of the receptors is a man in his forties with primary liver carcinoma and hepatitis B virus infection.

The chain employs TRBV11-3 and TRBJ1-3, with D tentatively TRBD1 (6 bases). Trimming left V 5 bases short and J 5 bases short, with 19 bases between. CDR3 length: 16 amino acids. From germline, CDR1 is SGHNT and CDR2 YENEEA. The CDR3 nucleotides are TGTGCCAGCAGCAACCGGGGGCATACTTTCCGAAACACCATATATTTT. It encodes CASSNRGHTFRNTIYF.

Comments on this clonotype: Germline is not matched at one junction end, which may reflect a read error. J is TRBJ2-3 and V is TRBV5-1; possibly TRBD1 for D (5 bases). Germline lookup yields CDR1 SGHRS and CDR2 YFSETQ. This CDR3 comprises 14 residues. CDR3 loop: CASSLSQQADTQDF. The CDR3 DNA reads TGCGCCAGCAGCTTGTCGCAACAGGCAGATACGCAGGATTTT.